This is a list of T cell receptor beta chains from one sample in a study of blood T cell repertoires in COVID-19. Measured with immunoSEQ multiplex PCR; TCRdb has only the in-frame clones, and not every one. The table has 45,000 to 65,000 clones, roughly 83% seen once. The sequenced sample was peripheral blood. The receptors come from a man aged 25 to 40 with COVID-19, enrolled during active disease. CDR3s include the opening cysteine and the closing phenylalanine or tryptophan. The D gene is left open where the match is weak. Some rows mark clone size as missing; the rest say once, few, many or name a class of expanded clone.

d_call,v_call,j_call,clone_size,cdr3_aa,cdr3_nt
TRBD1,TRBV4-1,TRBJ2-1,NA,CASSLGQGVNEQFF,TGCGCCAGCAGCCTTGGACAGGGAGTAAATGAGCAGTTCTTC
NA,TRBV7-9,TRBJ1-4,NA,CASAGEKLFF,TGTGCCAGCGCAGGGGAGAAACTGTTTTTT
NA,TRBV27,TRBJ1-1,few,CASNFRRDLTEAFF,TGTGCCAGCAATTTCCGGAGAGATTTGACTGAAGCTTTCTTT
NA,TRBV27,TRBJ2-6,NA,CASTFISGANVLTF,TGTGCCAGCACTTTTATCTCTGGGGCCAACGTCCTGACTTTC
NA,TRBV19,TRBJ2-7,NA,CASSIRPASYEQYF,TGTGCCAGTAGTATCAGGCCGGCCTCCTACGAGCAGTACTTC
NA,TRBV27,TRBJ1-4,NA,CASSFRPERTATNEKLFF,TGTGCCAGCAGTTTTCGACCCGAACGGACAGCCACTAATGAAAAACTGTTTTTT
TRBD2,TRBV19,TRBJ2-3,NA,CASSITASGGRGTQYF,TGTGCCAGTTCGATTACGGCTAGCGGGGGCCGCGGTACGCAGTATTTT
NA,TRBV5-6,TRBJ2-6,NA,CASSLTAGANVLTF,TGTGCCAGCAGCTTGACAGCTGGGGCCAACGTCCTGACTTTC
TRBD2,TRBV6-5,TRBJ2-7,NA,CASRRSREGFEQYF,TGTGCCAGCAGACGATCGCGGGAGGGCTTCGAGCAGTACTTC
NA,TRBV2,TRBJ2-3,NA,CASSETGDGGSTDTQYF,TGTGCCAGCAGTGAAACGGGGGATGGGGGTAGCACAGATACGCAGTATTTT
TRBD2,TRBV18,TRBJ2-7,NA,CASSLSLAGDEQYF,TGTGCCAGCTCACTTTCGCTAGCGGGAGACGAGCAGTACTTC
TRBD1,TRBV5-6,TRBJ2-7,NA,CASSLQDRGSEQYF,TGTGCCAGCAGCTTGCAGGACAGGGGTAGCGAGCAGTACTTC
NA,TRBV5-1,TRBJ1-1,NA,CASSDTGSTEAFF,TGCGCCAGCAGCGATACAGGGAGCACTGAAGCTTTCTTT
TRBD1,TRBV5-4,TRBJ1-2,NA,CASSSQTPTGAYGYTF,TGTGCCAGCAGCTCCCAGACGCCCACAGGGGCCTATGGCTACACCTTC
NA,TRBV6-2/TRBV6-3,TRBJ2-7,NA,CASSYRVEVHEQYF,TGTGCCAGCAGTTACCGGGTGGAGGTCCACGAGCAGTACTTC
TRBD2,TRBV5-1,TRBJ2-7,few,CASTRVAGSSYEQYF,TGCGCCAGCACCCGGGTAGCGGGGAGCTCCTACGAGCAGTACTTC
TRBD2,TRBV30,TRBJ2-3,NA,CAWSRLTSTTTDTQYF,TGTGCCTGGAGCCGCCTGACTAGCACGACCACAGATACGCAGTATTTT
TRBD1,TRBV6-1,TRBJ2-7,NA,CASSEGDRVWLQDGEQYF,TGTGCCAGCAGTGAGGGGGACAGGGTTTGGTTGCAGGATGGCGAGCAGTACTTC
TRBD2,TRBV28,TRBJ2-7,NA,CASSPYPGTSGFSSYEQYF,TGTGCCAGCAGTCCGTATCCAGGGACTAGCGGGTTTTCCTCCTACGAGCAGTACTTC
NA,TRBV2,TRBJ2-7,NA,CASSELDYEQYF,TGTGCCAGCAGTGAGTTAGACTACGAGCAGTACTTC
NA,TRBV7-8,TRBJ1-2,few,CASSDRGGGYTF,TGTGCCAGCAGCGACCGGGGTGGAGGCTACACCTTC
NA,TRBV27,TRBJ1-1,few,CASSFVGGNTEAFF,TGTGCCAGCAGTTTTGTAGGGGGGAACACTGAAGCTTTCTTT
TRBD2,TRBV6-5,TRBJ2-3,NA,CASSSTSGVGDTQYF,TGTGCCAGCAGTTCCACTAGCGGAGTAGGAGATACGCAGTATTTT
NA,TRBV2,TRBJ2-6,NA,CASSATGDFSGANVLTF,TGTGCCAGCAGTGCTACAGGGGACTTCTCTGGGGCCAACGTCCTGACTTTC
NA,TRBV10-3,TRBJ1-1,once,CAISESEPTEAFF,TGTGCCATCAGTGAATCGGAGCCCACTGAAGCTTTCTTT
NA,TRBV3-1/TRBV3-2,TRBJ2-7,NA,CASSQGLVLEQYF,TGTGCCAGCAGCCAAGGCCTAGTCCTCGAGCAGTACTTC
NA,TRBV4-1,TRBJ1-4,NA,CASSQVPPGATNEKLFF,TGCGCCAGCAGCCAAGTCCCCCCCGGTGCAACTAATGAAAAACTGTTTTTT
TRBD2,TRBV7-3,TRBJ2-3,NA,CASSPRAGGTDTQYF,TGTGCCAGCAGCCCCCGGGCGGGAGGGACAGATACGCAGTATTTT
TRBD1,TRBV30,TRBJ2-7,NA,CAWSGDRGSYEQYF,TGTGCCTGGAGTGGCGACAGGGGTTCCTACGAGCAGTACTTC
NA,TRBV27,TRBJ1-4,NA,CASSYRGSPSANEKLFF,TGTGCCAGCAGTTATAGGGGCAGCCCCTCGGCTAATGAAAAACTGTTTTTT
NA,TRBV19,TRBJ2-7,NA,CASSIGQMDEQYF,TGTGCCAGTAGTATCGGACAGATGGACGAGCAGTACTTC
NA,TRBV24-1,TRBJ1-5,NA,CATSDLHRTSNQPQHF,TGTGCCACCAGTGATTTGCACAGGACTAGCAATCAGCCCCAGCATTTT
NA,TRBV21-1,TRBJ1-5,NA,CASSKFEQRAYSNQPQHF,TGTGCCAGCAGCAAATTCGAACAGAGGGCTTATAGCAATCAGCCCCAGCATTTT
NA,TRBV27,TRBJ1-6,NA,CASSLGPSPLHF,TGTGCCAGCAGTTTAGGGCCTTCACCCCTCCACTTT
NA,TRBV18,TRBJ2-5,NA,CASSPMKQGPKETQYF,TGTGCCAGCTCACCCATGAAGCAGGGGCCGAAGGAGACCCAGTACTTC
NA,TRBV29-1,TRBJ1-1,NA,CSVGTGLSTEAFF,TGCAGCGTTGGAACAGGGTTAAGCACTGAAGCTTTCTTT
TRBD2,TRBV15,TRBJ2-3,NA,CATREASGIDTQYF,TGTGCCACCAGAGAGGCTAGCGGCATAGATACGCAGTATTTT
TRBD1,TRBV28,TRBJ2-7,NA,CASSRTGEREQYF,TGTGCCAGCAGTCGGACAGGGGAGCGAGAGCAGTACTTC
NA,TRBV10-3,TRBJ2-3,NA,CATTSYDTQYF,TGTGCCACGACTAGTTACGATACGCAGTATTTT
NA,TRBV2,TRBJ1-1,NA,CASSEVSGGAFF,TGTGCCAGCAGTGAAGTGTCAGGCGGGGCTTTCTTT
TRBD1,TRBV6-5,TRBJ2-7,NA,CASSRDRGIYEQYF,TGTGCCAGCAGCCGGGACAGGGGGATCTACGAGCAGTACTTC
TRBD1,TRBV6-5,TRBJ1-2,few,CASSRGQGVGYTF,TGTGCCAGCAGCCGCGGACAGGGGGTGGGCTACACCTTC
NA,TRBV5-1,TRBJ1-3,NA,CASSWGGRTSGNTIYF,TGCGCCAGCAGCTGGGGGGGACGGACCTCTGGAAACACCATATATTTT
NA,TRBV9,TRBJ2-1,NA,CASSVGAAGLTNEQFF,TGTGCCAGCAGCGTAGGGGCGGCGGGATTAACGAATGAGCAGTTCTTC
TRBD1,TRBV9,TRBJ1-1,NA,CASSAGRTGGYEAFF,TGTGCCAGCAGCGCCGGGCGGACAGGGGGCTATGAAGCTTTCTTT
NA,TRBV5-1,TRBJ1-6,NA,CASSLDGSNSPLHF,TGCGCCAGCAGCTTGGACGGGTCGAATTCACCCCTCCACTTT
NA,TRBV6-4,TRBJ1-6,NA,CASSVTANSPLHF,TGTGCCAGCAGTGTGACAGCAAATTCACCCCTCCACTTT
TRBD2,TRBV11-2,TRBJ2-3,NA,CASSLGLAGDTQYF,TGTGCCAGCAGCTTAGGGCTAGCGGGAGATACGCAGTATTTT
NA,TRBV24-1,TRBJ1-5,few,CATSGRDNYQPQHF,TGTGCCACCAGTGGTAGGGACAACTATCAGCCCCAGCATTTT
NA,TRBV13,TRBJ1-2,once,CASSPRTENGYTF,TGTGCCAGCAGCCCGAGGACAGAGAATGGCTACACCTTC
NA,TRBV5-8,TRBJ1-2,NA,CASSPGGTGYTF,TGTGCCAGCAGCCCGGGTGGTACAGGCTACACCTTC
NA,TRBV28,TRBJ1-1,few,CASITLGGSKRAFF,TGTGCCAGCATCACTCTGGGGGGGAGCAAAAGAGCTTTCTTT
NA,TRBV18,TRBJ2-7,NA,CASSPRDFNYEQYF,TGTGCCAGCTCACCACGGGACTTTAACTACGAGCAGTACTTC
TRBD2,TRBV5-6,TRBJ2-7,once,CASSLALAGSEQYF,TGTGCCAGCAGCTTGGCGCTAGCGGGAAGCGAGCAGTACTTC
TRBD1,TRBV29-1,TRBJ1-2,NA,CSVGAGQGVYGYTF,TGCAGCGTTGGGGCGGGACAGGGGGTCTATGGCTACACCTTC
NA,TRBV29-1,TRBJ2-5,NA,CSVVSGGETQYF,TGCAGCGTTGTGTCAGGAGGGGAGACCCAGTACTTC